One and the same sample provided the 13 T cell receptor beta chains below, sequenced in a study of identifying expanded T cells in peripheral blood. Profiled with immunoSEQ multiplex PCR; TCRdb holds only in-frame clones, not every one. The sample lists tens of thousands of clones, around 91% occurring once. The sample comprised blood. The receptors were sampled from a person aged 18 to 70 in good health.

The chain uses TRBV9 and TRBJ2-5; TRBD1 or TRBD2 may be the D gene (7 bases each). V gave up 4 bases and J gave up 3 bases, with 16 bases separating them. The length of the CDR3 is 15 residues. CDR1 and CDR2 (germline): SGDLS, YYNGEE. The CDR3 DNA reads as TGTGCCAGCAGCTATGTGGGGGGGACAGAAGAGACCCAGTACTTC. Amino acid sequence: CASSYVGGTEETQYF.

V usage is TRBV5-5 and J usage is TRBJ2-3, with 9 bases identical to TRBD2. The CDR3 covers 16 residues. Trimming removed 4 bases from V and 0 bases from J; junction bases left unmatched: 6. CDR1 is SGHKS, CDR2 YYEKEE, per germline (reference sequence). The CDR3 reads CASSRGLAASTDTQYF. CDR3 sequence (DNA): TGTGCCAGCAGCAGGGGACTAGCTGCTAGCACAGATACGCAGTATTTT.

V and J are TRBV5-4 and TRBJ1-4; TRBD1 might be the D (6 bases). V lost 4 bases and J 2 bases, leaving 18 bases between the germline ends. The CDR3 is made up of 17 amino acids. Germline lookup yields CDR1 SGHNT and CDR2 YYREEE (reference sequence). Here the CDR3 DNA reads TGTGCCAGCAGCCCGAGCGGGGGGGCGGGGACTAATGAAAAACTGTTTTTT. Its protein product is CASSPSGGAGTNEKLFF.

CDR3 nucleotide sequence: TGTGCCAGCAGCCCTAGATCGACATTGCCCGGGGAGGATGAGCAGTTCTTC. Translated: CASSPRSTLPGEDEQFF. The rearrangement uses TRBV5-6 and TRBJ2-1, with a weak D call TRBD2 (6 bases). Germline V gene sequence: CDR1 SGHDT, CDR2 YYEEEE. This CDR3 spans 17 amino acids. Trimming removed 4 bases from V and 8 bases from J, with 25 bases in between.

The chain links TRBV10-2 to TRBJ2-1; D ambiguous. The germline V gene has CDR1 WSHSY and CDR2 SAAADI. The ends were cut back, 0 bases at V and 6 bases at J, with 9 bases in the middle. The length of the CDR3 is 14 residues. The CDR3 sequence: CASSESQTINEQFF. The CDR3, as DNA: TGCGCCAGCAGTGAGTCGCAGACCATCAATGAGCAGTTCTTC.

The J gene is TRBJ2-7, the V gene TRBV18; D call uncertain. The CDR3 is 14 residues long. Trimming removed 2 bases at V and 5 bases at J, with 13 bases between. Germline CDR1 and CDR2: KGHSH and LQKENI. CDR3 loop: CASSPTASPDEQYF. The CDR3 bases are TGTGCCAGCTCACCAACGGCCAGCCCCGACGAGCAGTACTTC.

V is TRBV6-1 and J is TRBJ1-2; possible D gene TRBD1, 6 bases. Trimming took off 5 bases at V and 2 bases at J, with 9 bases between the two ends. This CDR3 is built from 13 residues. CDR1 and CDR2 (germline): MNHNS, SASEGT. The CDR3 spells CASSPGANYGYTF. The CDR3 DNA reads TGTGCCAGCAGTCCGGGGGCAAACTATGGCTACACCTTC.

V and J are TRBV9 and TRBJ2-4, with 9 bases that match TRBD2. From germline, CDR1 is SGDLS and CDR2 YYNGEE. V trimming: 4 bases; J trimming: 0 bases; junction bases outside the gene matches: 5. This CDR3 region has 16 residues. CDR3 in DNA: TGTGCCAGCAGCAACTCTAGCGGGGAAGCCAAAAACATTCAGTACTTC. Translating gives CASSNSSGEAKNIQYF. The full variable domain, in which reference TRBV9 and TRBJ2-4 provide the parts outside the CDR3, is DSGVTQTPKHLITATGQRVTLRCSPRSGDLSVYWYQQSLDQGLQFLIQYYNGEERAKGNILERFSAQQFPDLHSELNLSSLELGDSALYFCASSNSSGEAKNIQYFGAGTRLSVL.

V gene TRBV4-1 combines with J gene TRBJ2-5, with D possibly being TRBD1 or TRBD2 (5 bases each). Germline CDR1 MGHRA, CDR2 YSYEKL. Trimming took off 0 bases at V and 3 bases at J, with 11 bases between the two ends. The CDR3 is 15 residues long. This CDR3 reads CASSQDWDPKETQYF. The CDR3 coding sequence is TGCGCCAGCAGCCAAGATTGGGACCCCAAAGAGACCCAGTACTTC.

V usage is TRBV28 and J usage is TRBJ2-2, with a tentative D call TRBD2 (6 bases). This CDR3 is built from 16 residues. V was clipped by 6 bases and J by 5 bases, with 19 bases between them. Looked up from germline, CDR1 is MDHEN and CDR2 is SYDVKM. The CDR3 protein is CASSYTSPGRTGELFF. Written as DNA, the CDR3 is TGTGCCAGCAGCTATACTAGCCCCGGTAGGACCGGGGAGCTGTTTTTT. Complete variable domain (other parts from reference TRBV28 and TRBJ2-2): DVKVTQSSRYLVKRTGEKVFLECVQDMDHENMFWYRQDPGLGLRLIYFSYDVKMKEKGDIPEGYSVSREKKERFSLILESASTNQTSMYLCASSYTSPGRTGELFFGEGSRLTVL.

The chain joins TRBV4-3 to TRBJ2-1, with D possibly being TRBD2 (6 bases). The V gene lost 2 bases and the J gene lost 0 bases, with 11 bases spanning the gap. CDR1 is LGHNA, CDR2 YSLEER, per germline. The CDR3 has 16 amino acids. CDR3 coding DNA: TGCGCCAGCAGCCAAAGGGGACTGGTCTCCTACAATGAGCAGTTCTTC. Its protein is CASSQRGLVSYNEQFF.

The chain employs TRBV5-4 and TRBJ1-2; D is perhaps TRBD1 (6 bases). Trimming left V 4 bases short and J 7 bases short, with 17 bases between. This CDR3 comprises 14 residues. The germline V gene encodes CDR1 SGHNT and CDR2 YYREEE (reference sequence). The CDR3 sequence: CASSQEGGTLGYTF. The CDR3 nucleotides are TGTGCCAGCAGCCAAGAGGGGGGGACACTTGGCTACACCTTC.

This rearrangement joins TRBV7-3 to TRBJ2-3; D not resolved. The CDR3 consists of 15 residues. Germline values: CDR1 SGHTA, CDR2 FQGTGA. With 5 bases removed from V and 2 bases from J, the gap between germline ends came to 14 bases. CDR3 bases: TGTGCCAGCAGCCTGAGTTCCGGCCACACAGATACGCAGTATTTT. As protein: CASSLSSGHTDTQYF.